This T cell receptor (beta chain) came from a study of T cell changes during pregnancy in multiple sclerosis. Method: immunoSEQ multiplex PCR; TCRdb's copy keeps in-frame clones and lacks some. The repertoire includes roughly 69,000 clones, 90% to 95% of them detected once, and under 0.35% sits in the top ten. Trimming took 11 bases from V and 5 from J; bases not matched to a gene: 10. The CDR3 has 15 amino acids. Looked up from germline, CDR1 is LNHDA and CDR2 is SQIVND (reference sequence). Sequenced material: CD4+ T cells from peripheral blood mononuclear cells, taken in the third trimester of pregnancy. This TCR derives from a female donor in good health, enrolled as a control in a pregnancy study. The chain links TRBV19 to TRBJ1-6, with 9 positions matching TRBD1. DNA of the CDR3: TGTGCCTGCCGGGACAGGGTAAAGGATAATTCACCCCTCCACTTT. It codes for CACRDRVKDNSPLHF.